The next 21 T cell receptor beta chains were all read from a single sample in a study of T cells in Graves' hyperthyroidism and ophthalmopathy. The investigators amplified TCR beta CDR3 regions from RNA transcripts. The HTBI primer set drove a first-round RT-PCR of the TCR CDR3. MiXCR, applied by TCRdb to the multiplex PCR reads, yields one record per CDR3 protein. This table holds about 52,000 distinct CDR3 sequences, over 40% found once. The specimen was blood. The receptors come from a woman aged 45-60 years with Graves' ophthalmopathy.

The CDR3 sequence: CASITHGAPGAFF. The DNA for the CDR3 is TGTGCCAGCATCACCCACGGGGCCCCGGGAGCTTTCTTT. The V gene is TRBV7-6, the J gene TRBJ1-1; TRBD1 might be the D (5 bases). The CDR3 contains 13 residues. In germline, CDR1 is SGHVS, CDR2 FNYEAQ. The V and J ends lost 7 bases and 10 bases respectively, with 19 bases between them.

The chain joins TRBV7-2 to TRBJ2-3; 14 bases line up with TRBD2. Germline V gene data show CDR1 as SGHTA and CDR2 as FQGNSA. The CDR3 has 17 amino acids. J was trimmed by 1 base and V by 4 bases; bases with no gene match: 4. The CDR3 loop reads CASSYGTSGSRTDTQYF. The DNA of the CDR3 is TGTGCCAGCAGCTACGGGACTAGCGGGAGCCGCACAGATACGCAGTATTTT. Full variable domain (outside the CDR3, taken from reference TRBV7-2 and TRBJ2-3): GAGVSQSPSNKVTEKGKDVELRCDPISGHTALYWYRQSLGQGLEFLIYFQGNSAPDKSGLPSDRFSAERTGGSVSTLTIQRTQQEDSAVYLCASSYGTSGSRTDTQYFGPGTRLTVL.

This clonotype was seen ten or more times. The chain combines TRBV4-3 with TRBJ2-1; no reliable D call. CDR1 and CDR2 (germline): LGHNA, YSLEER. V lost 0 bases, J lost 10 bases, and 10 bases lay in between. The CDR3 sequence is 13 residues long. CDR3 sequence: CASSQEIGREQFF. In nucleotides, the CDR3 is TGCGCCAGCAGCCAAGAAATCGGAAGGGAGCAGTTCTTC.

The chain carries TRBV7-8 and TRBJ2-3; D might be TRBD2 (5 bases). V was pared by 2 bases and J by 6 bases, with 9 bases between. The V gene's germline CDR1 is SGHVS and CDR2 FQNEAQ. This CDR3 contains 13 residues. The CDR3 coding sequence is TGTGCCAGCAGCTTATTGAGGGAGGATACGCAGTATTTT. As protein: CASSLLREDTQYF.

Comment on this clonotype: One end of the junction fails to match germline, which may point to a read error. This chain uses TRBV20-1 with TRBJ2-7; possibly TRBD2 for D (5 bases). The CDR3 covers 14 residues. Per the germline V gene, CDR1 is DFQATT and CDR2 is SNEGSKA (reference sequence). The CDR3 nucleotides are TGCAGTGCTAGAGGTTCGACTATTCGCTACGAGCGGTACTTC. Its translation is CSARGSTIRYERYF.

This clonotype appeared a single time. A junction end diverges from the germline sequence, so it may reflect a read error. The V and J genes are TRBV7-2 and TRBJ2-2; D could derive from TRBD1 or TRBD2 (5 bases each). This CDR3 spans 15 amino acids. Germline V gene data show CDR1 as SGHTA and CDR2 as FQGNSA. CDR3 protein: CASSPSQTNTRELFF. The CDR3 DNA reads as TGTGCCAGCAGCCCTAGCCAAACGAACACCAGGGAGCTGTTTTTC.

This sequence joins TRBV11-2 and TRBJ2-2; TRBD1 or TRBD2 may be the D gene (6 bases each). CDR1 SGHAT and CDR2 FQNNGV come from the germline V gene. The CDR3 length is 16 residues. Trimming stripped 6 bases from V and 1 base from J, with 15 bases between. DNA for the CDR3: TGTGCCAGCAGTATCGGAGGGGGGTTGAACACCGGGGAGCTGTTTTTT. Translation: CASSIGGGLNTGELFF. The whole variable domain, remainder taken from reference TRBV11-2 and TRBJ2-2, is EAGVAQSPRYKIIEKRQSVAFWCNPISGHATLYWYQQILGQGPKLLIQFQNNGVVDDSQLPKDRFSAERLKGVDSTLKIQPAKLEDSAVYLCASSIGGGLNTGELFFGEGSRLTVL.

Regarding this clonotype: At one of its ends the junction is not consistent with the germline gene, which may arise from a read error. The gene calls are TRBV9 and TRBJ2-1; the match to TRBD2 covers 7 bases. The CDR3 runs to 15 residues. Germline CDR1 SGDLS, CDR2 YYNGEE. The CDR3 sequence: CASGVRAGVDNEQFF. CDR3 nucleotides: TGTGCCAGCGGCGTACGGGCGGGAGTGGATAATGAGCAGTTCTTC. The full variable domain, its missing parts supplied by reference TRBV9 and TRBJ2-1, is DSGVTQTPKHLITATGQRVTLRCSPRSGDLSVYWYQQSLDQGLQFLIQYYNGEERAKGNILERFSAQQFPDLHSELNLSSLELGDSALYFCASGVRAGVDNEQFFGPGTRLTVL.

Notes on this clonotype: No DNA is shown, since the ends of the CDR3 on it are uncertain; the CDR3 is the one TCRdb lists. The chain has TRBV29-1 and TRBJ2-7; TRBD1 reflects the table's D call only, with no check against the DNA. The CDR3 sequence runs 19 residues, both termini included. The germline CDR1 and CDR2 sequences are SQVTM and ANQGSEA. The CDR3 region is CSVGFNTEAFFGQGHEQYF.

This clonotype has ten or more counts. The CDR3 here is CASSLNGGDTGELFF. The CDR3 nucleotides read TGTGCCAGCAGCTTAAACGGGGGAGACACCGGGGAGCTGTTTTTT. V and J are TRBV11-3 and TRBJ2-2; possibly TRBD2 for D (6 bases). The CDR3 is 15 amino acids. Germline CDR1 reads SGHNT; CDR2 reads YENEEA. V dropped 2 bases and J dropped 3 bases, with 10 bases sitting between them. The full variable domain, its missing parts supplied by reference TRBV11-3 and TRBJ2-2, is EAGVVQSPRYKIIEKKQPVAFWCNPISGHNTLYWYLQNLGQGPELLIRYENEEAVDDSQLPKDRFSAERLKGVDSTLKIQPAELGDSAVYLCASSLNGGDTGELFFGEGSRLTVL.

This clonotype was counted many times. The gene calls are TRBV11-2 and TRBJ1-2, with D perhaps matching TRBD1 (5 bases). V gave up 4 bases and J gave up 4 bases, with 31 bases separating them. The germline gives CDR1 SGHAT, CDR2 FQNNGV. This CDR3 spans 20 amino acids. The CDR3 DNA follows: TGTGCCAGCAGCTCGGTCCATAGAGGGTCCAGGGTACAGCTTCGCTATGGCTACACCTTC. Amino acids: CASSSVHRGSRVQLRYGYTF.

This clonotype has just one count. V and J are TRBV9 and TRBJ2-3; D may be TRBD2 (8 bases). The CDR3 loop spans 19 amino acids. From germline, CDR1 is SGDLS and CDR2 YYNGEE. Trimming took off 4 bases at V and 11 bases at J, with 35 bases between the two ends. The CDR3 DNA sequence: TGTGCCAGCAGCTCCGAGGAGGGGGCAGGGCGGGAGGCTGACAATGAGCAGTATTTT. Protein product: CASSSEEGAGREADNEQYF.

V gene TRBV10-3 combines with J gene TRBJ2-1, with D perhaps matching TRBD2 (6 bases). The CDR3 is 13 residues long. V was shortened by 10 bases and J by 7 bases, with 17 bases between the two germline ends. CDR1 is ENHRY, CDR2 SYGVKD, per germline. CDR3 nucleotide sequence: TGTGCCACCGCGGGACGGGTTGGAAATGAGCAGTTCTTC. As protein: CATAGRVGNEQFF.

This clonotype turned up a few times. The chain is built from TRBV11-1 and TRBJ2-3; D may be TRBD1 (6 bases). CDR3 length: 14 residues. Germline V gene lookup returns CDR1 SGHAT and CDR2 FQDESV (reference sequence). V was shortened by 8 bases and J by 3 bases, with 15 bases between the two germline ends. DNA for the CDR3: TGTGCCAGCGGCCTCGGAACAGGGACAGATACGCAGTATTTT. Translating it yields CASGLGTGTDTQYF.

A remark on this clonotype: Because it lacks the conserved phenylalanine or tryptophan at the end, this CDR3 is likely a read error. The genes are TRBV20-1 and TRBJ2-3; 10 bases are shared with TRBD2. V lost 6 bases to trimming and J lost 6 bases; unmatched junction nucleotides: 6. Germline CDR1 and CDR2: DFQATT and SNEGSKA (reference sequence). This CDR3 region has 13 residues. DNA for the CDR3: TGCAGTGCCCACCCGACTAGCGGGGATACGCAGTATTAT. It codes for CSAHPTSGDTQYY.

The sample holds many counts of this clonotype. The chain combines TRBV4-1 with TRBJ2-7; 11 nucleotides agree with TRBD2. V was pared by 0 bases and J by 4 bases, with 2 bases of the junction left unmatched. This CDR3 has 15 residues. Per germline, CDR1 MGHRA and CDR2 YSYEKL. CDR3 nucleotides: TGCGCCAGCAGCCAAGATACTAGCGGGAGTTACGAGCAGTACTTC. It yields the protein CASSQDTSGSYEQYF.

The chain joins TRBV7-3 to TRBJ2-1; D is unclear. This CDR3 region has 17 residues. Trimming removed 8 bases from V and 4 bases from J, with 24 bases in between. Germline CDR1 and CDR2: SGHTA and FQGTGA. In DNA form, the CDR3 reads TGTGCCAGCTCACACCCCCCCGCGGCCCGAATTTACAATGAGCAGTTCTTC. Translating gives CASSHPPAARIYNEQFF.

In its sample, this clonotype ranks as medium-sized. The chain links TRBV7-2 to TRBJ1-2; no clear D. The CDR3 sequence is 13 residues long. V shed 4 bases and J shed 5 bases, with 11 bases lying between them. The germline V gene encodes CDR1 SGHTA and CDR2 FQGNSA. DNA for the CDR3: TGTGCCAGCAGCTCGGACCGCACTTATGGCTACACCTTC. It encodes CASSSDRTYGYTF.

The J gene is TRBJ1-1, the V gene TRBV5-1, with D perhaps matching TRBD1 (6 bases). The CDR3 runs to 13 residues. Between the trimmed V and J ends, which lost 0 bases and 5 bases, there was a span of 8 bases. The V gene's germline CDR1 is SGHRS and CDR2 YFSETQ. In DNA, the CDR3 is TGCGCCAGCAGCTTGGCAGGGGAAACTGAAGCTTTCTTT. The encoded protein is CASSLAGETEAFF. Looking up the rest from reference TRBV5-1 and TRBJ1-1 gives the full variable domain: KAGVTQTPRYLIKTRGQQVTLSCSPISGHRSVSWYQQTPGQGLQFLFEYFSETQRNKGNFPGRFSGRQFSNSRSEMNVSTLELGDSALYLCASSLAGETEAFFGQGTRLTVV.

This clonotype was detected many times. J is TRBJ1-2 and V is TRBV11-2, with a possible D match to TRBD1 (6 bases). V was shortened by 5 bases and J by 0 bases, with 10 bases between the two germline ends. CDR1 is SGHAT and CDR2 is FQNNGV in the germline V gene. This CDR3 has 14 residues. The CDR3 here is CASSQGQSNYGYTF. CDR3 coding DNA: TGTGCCAGCAGCCAAGGACAGTCTAACTATGGCTACACCTTC. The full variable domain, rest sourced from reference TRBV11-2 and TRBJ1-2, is EAGVAQSPRYKIIEKRQSVAFWCNPISGHATLYWYQQILGQGPKLLIQFQNNGVVDDSQLPKDRFSAERLKGVDSTLKIQPAKLEDSAVYLCASSQGQSNYGYTFGSGTRLTVV.

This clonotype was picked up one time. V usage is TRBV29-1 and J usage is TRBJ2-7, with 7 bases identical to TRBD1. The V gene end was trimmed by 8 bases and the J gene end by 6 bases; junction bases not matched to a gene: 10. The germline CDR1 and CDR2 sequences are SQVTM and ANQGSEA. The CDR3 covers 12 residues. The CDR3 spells CSSYDRVSEQYF. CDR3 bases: TGCAGCAGTTACGACAGGGTCAGCGAGCAGTACTTC.